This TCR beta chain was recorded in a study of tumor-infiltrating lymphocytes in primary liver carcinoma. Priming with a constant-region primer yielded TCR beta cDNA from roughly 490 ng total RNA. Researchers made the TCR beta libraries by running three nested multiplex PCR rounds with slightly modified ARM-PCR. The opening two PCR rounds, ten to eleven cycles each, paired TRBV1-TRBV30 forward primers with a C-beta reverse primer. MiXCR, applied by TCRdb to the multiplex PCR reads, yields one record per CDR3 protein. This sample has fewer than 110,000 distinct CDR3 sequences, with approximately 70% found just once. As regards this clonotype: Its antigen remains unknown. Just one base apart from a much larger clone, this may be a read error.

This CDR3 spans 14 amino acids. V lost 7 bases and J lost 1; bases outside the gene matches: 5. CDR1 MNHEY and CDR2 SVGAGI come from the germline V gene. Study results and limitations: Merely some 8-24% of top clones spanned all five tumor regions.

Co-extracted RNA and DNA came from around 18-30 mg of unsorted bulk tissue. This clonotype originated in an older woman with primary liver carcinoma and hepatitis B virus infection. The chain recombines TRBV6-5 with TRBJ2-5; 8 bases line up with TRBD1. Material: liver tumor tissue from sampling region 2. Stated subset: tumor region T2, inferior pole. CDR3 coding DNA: TGTGCCAGCAATGGCACAGGGGGCCAAGAGACCCAGTACTTC. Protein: CASNGTGGQETQYF.